The clone carrying this TCR beta chain was detected many times. The entry originates in a study of blood T cell repertoires in COVID-19. Study as a whole: Spain, Italy and the United States supplied samples that represented acute and convalescent COVID-19.

The CDR3 has 12 residues. Trimming removed 4 bases at V and 6 bases at J, with 10 bases between. The germline gives CDR1 LGHDT, CDR2 YNNKEL (reference sequence). In the original workflow: Amplifying reference gene primers gave estimates of nucleated cell counts. TCRdb's table, derived via immunoSEQ multiplex PCR, lists solely in-frame clones and lacks some. D and trimming come from the DNA, and the V and J calls and clone size come from that table. Of some 170,000 clones listed, approximately 88% are singletons. The origin of this receptor is a woman aged 40 to 50 with COVID-19, enrolled during active disease. Sequenced material: peripheral blood. The V call is TRBV3-1 (or the pseudogene TRBV3-2), the J call TRBJ2-7; tentatively, D is TRBD1 (6 bases). CDR3 sequence: CASSLAGVEQYF. In DNA form, the CDR3 reads TGTGCCAGCAGCCTTGCAGGGGTCGAGCAGTACTTC.